A single sample gave rise to the 2 T cell receptor beta chains below, sequenced in a study of T-cell memory formation after mild COVID-19. Using its own MiXCR run on the 5' RACE reads, TCRdb lists one record per CDR3 protein. The table shows more than 250,000 distinct CDR3 sequences, with approximately 15% occurring only once. Sequencing input: PBMCs or a T cell subset sorted from them (not recorded which). These receptor sequences come from a man aged 18 to 30 who had mild COVID-19 (a few samples of this study predate the infection). Cell type and time point are not known.

The chain recombines TRBV5-1 with TRBJ2-5, with 7 bases fitting TRBD2. This CDR3 is built from 15 residues. The ends lost 2 bases at V and 1 base at J; junction bases unmatched: 5. CDR1 SGHRS and CDR2 YFSETQ come from the germline V gene. In DNA form, the CDR3 reads TGCGCCAGCAGCTTCTCCGGGACTATCCAAGAGACCCAGTACTTC. Amino acid sequence: CASSFSGTIQETQYF. Full variable domain (rest looked up from reference TRBV5-1 and TRBJ2-5): KAGVTQTPRYLIKTRGQQVTLSCSPISGHRSVSWYQQTPGQGLQFLFEYFSETQRNKGNFPGRFSGRQFSNSRSEMNVSTLELGDSALYLCASSFSGTIQETQYFGPGTRLLVL.

This clonotype has just a few counts. The junction differs from germline at one of its ends, possibly a read error. The chain uses TRBV12-3 or TRBV12-4 and TRBJ2-5, with D perhaps TRBD2 (5 bases). The CDR3 is made up of 11 amino acids. Here the CDR3 DNA reads TGTGCCAGCAGCACCGGCACCCGGAGGAACTTC. The encoded protein is CASSTGTRRNF.